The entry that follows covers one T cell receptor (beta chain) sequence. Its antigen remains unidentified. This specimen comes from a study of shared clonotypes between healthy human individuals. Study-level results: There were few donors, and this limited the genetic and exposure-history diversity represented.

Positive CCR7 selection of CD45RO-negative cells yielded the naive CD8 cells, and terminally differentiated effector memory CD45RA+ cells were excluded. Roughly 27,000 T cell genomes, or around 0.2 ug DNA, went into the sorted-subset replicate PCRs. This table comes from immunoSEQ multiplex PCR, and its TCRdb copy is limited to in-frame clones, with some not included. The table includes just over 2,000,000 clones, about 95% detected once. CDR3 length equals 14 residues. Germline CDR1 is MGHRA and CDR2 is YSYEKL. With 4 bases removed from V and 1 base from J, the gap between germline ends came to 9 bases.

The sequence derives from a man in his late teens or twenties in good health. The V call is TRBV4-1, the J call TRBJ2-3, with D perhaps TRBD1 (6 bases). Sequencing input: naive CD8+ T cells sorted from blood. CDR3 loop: CASSPRQGTDTQYF. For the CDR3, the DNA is TGCGCCAGCAGCCCTCGACAGGGCACAGATACGCAGTATTTT.